This T cell receptor beta chain was identified in a study of CD8+CD57+ T cells in acquired aplastic anemia. The TCR beta profiling, which covered VDJ combination and CDR3 sequence, was carried out using genomic DNA as the template. TCRdb recomputed calls from the reads with MiXCR, one row per CDR3 protein. The sample shows some 64,000 distinct CDR3 sequences, about 54% of them seen only once. Germline CDR1 reads MDHEN; CDR2 reads SYDVKM. This CDR3 contains 15 residues. Deletions cut 5 bases from V and 5 bases from J, with 16 bases between. Source material: sorted CD4+, CD8+, or CD8+CD57+ T cells (not recorded which) from PBMCs. This rearrangement joins TRBV28 to TRBJ2-1; D is tentatively TRBD1 or TRBD2 (5 bases each). The TCR originated in a human donor in good health, serving as a control. This CDR3 is CASSAPRGPNNEQFF. CDR3 nucleotides: TGTGCCAGCAGTGCCCCACGGGGCCCTAACAATGAGCAGTTCTTC. Using reference TRBV28 and TRBJ2-1 for the parts outside the CDR3, the full variable domain is DVKVTQSSRYLVKRTGEKVFLECVQDMDHENMFWYRQDPGLGLRLIYFSYDVKMKEKGDIPEGYSVSREKKERFSLILESASTNQTSMYLCASSAPRGPNNEQFFGPGTRLTVL.